This is a list of T cell receptor beta chains from one sample in a study of identical twins. From the 5' RACE reads, TCRdb called clonotypes with MiXCR, one entry per CDR3 protein. The sample yields some 790,000 distinct CDR3 sequences, about 18% seen once. The data also belong to a second study, concerning T cells expressing NK-cell markers.

The sample taken for sequencing was PBMCs. The receptors here all came from a woman between 18 and 30 years old in good health. CDR3s include the opening cysteine and the closing phenylalanine or tryptophan. Fields, in order: J gene, clone size, D gene, V gene, CDR3 protein, CDR3 DNA. The D gene is left open where the match is weak. A row's size may be missing; if present it is once, few, many or a size class.

j_call: TRBJ2-7
clone_size: -
d_call: -
v_call: TRBV29-1
cdr3_aa: CSVGGPSATSYEQYF
cdr3_nt: TGCAGCGTGGGTGGGCCCTCGGCCACCTCCTACGAGCAGTACTTC

j_call: TRBJ2-5
clone_size: few
d_call: -
v_call: TRBV7-2
cdr3_aa: CASSLALGPNQETQYF
cdr3_nt: TGTGCCAGCAGCTTAGCCCTAGGACCAAACCAAGAGACCCAGTACTTC

j_call: TRBJ1-5
clone_size: few
d_call: -
v_call: TRBV27
cdr3_aa: CASSLPGQSEHF
cdr3_nt: TGTGCCAGCAGTTTACCAGGACAGTCGGAGCATTTT

j_call: TRBJ1-2
clone_size: once
d_call: -
v_call: TRBV5-1
cdr3_aa: CASRLTEDYGYTF
cdr3_nt: TGCGCCAGCAGACTTACAGAGGACTATGGCTACACCTTC

j_call: TRBJ2-6
clone_size: -
d_call: TRBD1
v_call: TRBV6-5
cdr3_aa: CASSYRPGQTSGANVLTF
cdr3_nt: TGTGCCAGCAGTTACCGCCCGGGACAGACGAGTGGGGCCAACGTCCTGACTTTC

j_call: TRBJ1-2
clone_size: few
d_call: -
v_call: TRBV14
cdr3_aa: CASSQDGNRRHGYTF
cdr3_nt: TGTGCCAGCAGCCAAGATGGGAACAGGAGGCATGGCTACACCTTC

j_call: TRBJ2-7
clone_size: few
d_call: TRBD2
v_call: TRBV7-2
cdr3_aa: CASSFTSGSRTTGLYF
cdr3_nt: TGTGCCAGCAGCTTCACTAGCGGGAGTCGGACCACGGGCCTGTACTTC

j_call: TRBJ2-1
clone_size: few
d_call: TRBD2
v_call: TRBV20-1
cdr3_aa: CSARKTSGRGEQFF
cdr3_nt: TGCAGTGCTAGAAAGACTAGCGGCCGGGGTGAGCAGTTCTTC

j_call: TRBJ2-7
clone_size: few
d_call: TRBD1
v_call: TRBV12-3/TRBV12-4
cdr3_aa: CASKGTGNEQYF
cdr3_nt: TGTGCCAGCAAGGGGACAGGGAACGAGCAGTACTTC

j_call: TRBJ1-4
clone_size: few
d_call: -
v_call: TRBV19
cdr3_aa: CASSPAAGVEKLFF
cdr3_nt: TGTGCCAGTAGCCCAGCGGCGGGCGTTGAAAAACTGTTTTTT

j_call: TRBJ2-7
clone_size: -
d_call: -
v_call: TRBV9
cdr3_aa: CASSVEGSGGYEQYF
cdr3_nt: TGTGCCAGCAGCGTAGAGGGGTCAGGGGGGTACGAGCAGTACTTC

j_call: TRBJ2-1
clone_size: many
d_call: -
v_call: TRBV20-1
cdr3_aa: CSSAPAGLGYNEQFF
cdr3_nt: TGCAGTTCAGCCCCCGCGGGACTCGGCTACAATGAGCAGTTCTTC

j_call: TRBJ2-1
clone_size: -
d_call: -
v_call: TRBV25-1
cdr3_aa: CASSEWTGPPGGQFF
cdr3_nt: TGTGCCAGCAGTGAATGGACAGGCCCCCCGGGGGGGCAGTTCTTC

j_call: TRBJ2-7
clone_size: many
d_call: -
v_call: TRBV12-3/TRBV12-4
cdr3_aa: CASSSHLGLGDEQYF
cdr3_nt: TGTGCCAGCAGTTCACATCTTGGGTTAGGAGACGAGCAGTACTTC

j_call: TRBJ1-1
clone_size: many
d_call: -
v_call: TRBV7-2
cdr3_aa: CASSLDYTEAFF
cdr3_nt: TGTGCCAGCAGCTTAGACTACACTGAAGCTTTCTTT

j_call: TRBJ2-7
clone_size: few
d_call: -
v_call: TRBV12-3/TRBV12-4
cdr3_aa: CASTRRFHEQYF
cdr3_nt: TGTGCCAGCACCCGCCGCTTCCACGAGCAGTACTTC

j_call: TRBJ2-5
clone_size: -
d_call: -
v_call: TRBV9
cdr3_aa: CASSVAGVRQETQYF
cdr3_nt: TGTGCCAGCAGCGTAGCCGGGGTTCGCCAAGAGACCCAGTACTTC

j_call: TRBJ1-5
clone_size: -
d_call: TRBD1
v_call: TRBV2
cdr3_aa: CASRGDRGSQPQHF
cdr3_nt: TGTGCCAGCAGAGGGGACAGGGGAAGTCAGCCCCAGCATTTT

j_call: TRBJ2-3
clone_size: once
d_call: -
v_call: TRBV5-6
cdr3_aa: CASSLAGRGTQYF
cdr3_nt: TGTGCCAGCAGCTTGGCCGGGCGAGGTACGCAGTATTTT

j_call: TRBJ2-1
clone_size: -
d_call: TRBD2
v_call: TRBV20-1
cdr3_aa: CSAKGVAGGDNEQFF
cdr3_nt: TGCAGTGCTAAGGGGGTAGCGGGAGGGGACAATGAGCAGTTCTTC

j_call: TRBJ2-2
clone_size: few
d_call: -
v_call: TRBV7-3
cdr3_aa: CASSLHNTGELFF
cdr3_nt: TGTGCCAGCAGCTTGCATAACACCGGGGAGCTGTTTTTT

j_call: TRBJ2-1
clone_size: few
d_call: -
v_call: TRBV5-1
cdr3_aa: CASSSRDATTYNEQFF
cdr3_nt: TGCGCCAGCAGCTCGCGAGATGCTACCACCTACAATGAGCAGTTCTTC

j_call: TRBJ1-5
clone_size: many
d_call: TRBD1
v_call: TRBV5-1
cdr3_aa: CASSLEGDRPQHF
cdr3_nt: TGCGCCAGCAGCTTGGAGGGGGACAGGCCCCAGCATTTT

j_call: TRBJ1-1
clone_size: few
d_call: -
v_call: TRBV20-1
cdr3_aa: CSARTGTQMNTEAFF
cdr3_nt: TGCAGTGCTAGAACCGGAACCCAAATGAACACTGAAGCTTTCTTT

j_call: TRBJ2-7
clone_size: few
d_call: TRBD2
v_call: TRBV15
cdr3_aa: CATSRVSRLAGVEQYF
cdr3_nt: TGTGCCACCAGCAGAGTCTCCAGACTAGCGGGAGTCGAGCAGTACTTC

j_call: TRBJ2-3
clone_size: -
d_call: TRBD2
v_call: TRBV10-3
cdr3_aa: CAISEYGTSGTDTQYF
cdr3_nt: TGTGCCATCAGTGAGTACGGGACTAGCGGGACAGATACGCAGTATTTT

j_call: TRBJ2-6
clone_size: -
d_call: -
v_call: TRBV9
cdr3_aa: CASSPGWQVISGANVLTF
cdr3_nt: TGTGCCAGCAGCCCCGGCTGGCAGGTGATCTCTGGGGCCAACGTCCTGACTTTC

j_call: TRBJ2-1
clone_size: -
d_call: -
v_call: TRBV12-3/TRBV12-4
cdr3_aa: CASSFGRPLIIVF
cdr3_nt: TGTGCCAGCAGTTTTGGGCGGCCTCTGATTATCGTCTTC

j_call: TRBJ2-5
clone_size: -
d_call: -
v_call: TRBV12-3/TRBV12-4
cdr3_aa: CASSLEGPTQYF
cdr3_nt: TGTGCCAGCAGTTTAGAAGGTCCGACCCAGTACTTC

j_call: TRBJ2-2
clone_size: -
d_call: -
v_call: TRBV6-1
cdr3_aa: CASSVSPTGELFF
cdr3_nt: TGTGCCAGCAGTGTAAGCCCCACCGGGGAGCTGTTTTTT

j_call: TRBJ2-3
clone_size: -
d_call: TRBD1
v_call: TRBV28
cdr3_aa: CASRPGQGAADTQYF
cdr3_nt: TGTGCCAGCAGACCGGGACAGGGGGCGGCAGATACGCAGTATTTT

j_call: TRBJ1-1
clone_size: few
d_call: TRBD1
v_call: TRBV7-3
cdr3_aa: CASSLSGGSLTTEAFF
cdr3_nt: TGTGCCAGCAGCTTATCAGGGGGCTCCCTTACCACTGAAGCTTTCTTT

j_call: TRBJ2-7
clone_size: few
d_call: -
v_call: TRBV27
cdr3_aa: CASSRRDGTYEQYF
cdr3_nt: TGTGCCAGCAGTCGAAGGGACGGAACCTACGAGCAGTACTTC

j_call: TRBJ1-6
clone_size: few
d_call: -
v_call: TRBV20-1
cdr3_aa: CSASRGNRLYNSPLHF
cdr3_nt: TGCAGTGCTAGTAGAGGGAACAGGCTCTATAATTCACCCCTCCACTTT

j_call: TRBJ1-1
clone_size: -
d_call: -
v_call: TRBV7-3
cdr3_aa: CASSPRGTKNTEAFF
cdr3_nt: TGTGCCAGCAGCCCGCGAGGGACAAAGAACACTGAAGCTTTCTTT

j_call: TRBJ1-2
clone_size: few
d_call: -
v_call: TRBV12-3/TRBV12-4
cdr3_aa: CASSTDPYGYTF
cdr3_nt: TGTGCCAGCAGCACCGACCCCTATGGCTACACCTTC

j_call: TRBJ2-1
clone_size: -
d_call: TRBD2
v_call: TRBV7-2
cdr3_aa: CASSRTSGTSSYNEQFF
cdr3_nt: TGTGCCAGCTCCCGGACTAGCGGGACGAGCTCCTACAATGAGCAGTTCTTC

j_call: TRBJ2-3
clone_size: many
d_call: TRBD1
v_call: TRBV10-3
cdr3_aa: CAISVRDREKTDTQYF
cdr3_nt: TGTGCCATCAGTGTACGCGACAGGGAGAAGACAGATACGCAGTATTTT

j_call: TRBJ2-2
clone_size: few
d_call: TRBD2
v_call: TRBV5-6
cdr3_aa: CASSDGTSGNTGELFF
cdr3_nt: TGTGCCAGCAGCGATGGGACTAGCGGTAATACCGGGGAGCTGTTTTTT

j_call: TRBJ1-6
clone_size: few
d_call: TRBD1
v_call: TRBV7-9
cdr3_aa: CASRSATGGNSPLHF
cdr3_nt: TGTGCCAGCAGATCCGCGACAGGGGGTAATTCACCCCTCCACTTT

j_call: TRBJ2-5
clone_size: -
d_call: -
v_call: TRBV6-2/TRBV6-3
cdr3_aa: CASSPRPRETQYF
cdr3_nt: TGTGCCAGCAGCCCTAGACCGAGGGAGACCCAGTACTTC

j_call: TRBJ2-5
clone_size: few
d_call: -
v_call: TRBV11-2
cdr3_aa: CASSLESSAVGETQYF
cdr3_nt: TGTGCCAGCAGCTTAGAATCTAGCGCGGTAGGAGAGACCCAGTACTTC